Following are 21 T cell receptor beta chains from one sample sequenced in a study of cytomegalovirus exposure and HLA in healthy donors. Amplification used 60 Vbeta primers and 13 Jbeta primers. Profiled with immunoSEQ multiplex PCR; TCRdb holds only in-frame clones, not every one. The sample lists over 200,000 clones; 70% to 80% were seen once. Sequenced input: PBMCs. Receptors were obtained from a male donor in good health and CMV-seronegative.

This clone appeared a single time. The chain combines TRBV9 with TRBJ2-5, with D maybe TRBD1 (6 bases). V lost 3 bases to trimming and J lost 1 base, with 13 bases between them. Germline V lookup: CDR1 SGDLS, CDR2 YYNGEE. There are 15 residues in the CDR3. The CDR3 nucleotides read TGTGCCAGCAGCGCACTCGGACAGATCCAAGAGACCCAGTACTTC. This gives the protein CASSALGQIQETQYF.

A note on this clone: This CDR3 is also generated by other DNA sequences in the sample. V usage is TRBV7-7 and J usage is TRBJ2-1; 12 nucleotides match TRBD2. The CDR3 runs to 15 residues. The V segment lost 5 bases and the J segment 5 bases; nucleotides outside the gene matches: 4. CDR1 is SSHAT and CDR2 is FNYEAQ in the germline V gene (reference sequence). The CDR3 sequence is CASSLGLAGNNEQFF. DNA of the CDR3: TGTGCCAGCAGCCTCGGACTAGCGGGGAACAATGAGCAGTTCTTC.

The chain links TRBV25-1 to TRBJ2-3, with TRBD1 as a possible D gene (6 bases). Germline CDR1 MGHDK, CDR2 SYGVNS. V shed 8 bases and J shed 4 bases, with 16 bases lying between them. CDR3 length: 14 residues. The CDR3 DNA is TGTGCCAGCGCAAATACAGGGTCTGCAGATACGCAGTATTTT. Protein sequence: CASANTGSADTQYF.

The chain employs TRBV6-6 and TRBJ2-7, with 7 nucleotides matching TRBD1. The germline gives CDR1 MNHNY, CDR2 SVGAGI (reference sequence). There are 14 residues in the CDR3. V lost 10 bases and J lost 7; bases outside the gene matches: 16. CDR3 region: CATIGTARTLEQYF. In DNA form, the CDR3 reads TGTGCCACAATCGGGACAGCCCGGACGCTGGAGCAGTACTTC.

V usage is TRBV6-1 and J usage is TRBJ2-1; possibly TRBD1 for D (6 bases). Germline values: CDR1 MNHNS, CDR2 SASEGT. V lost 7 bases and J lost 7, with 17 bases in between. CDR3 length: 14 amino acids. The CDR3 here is CASMRPGVGNEQFF. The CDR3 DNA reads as TGTGCCAGCATGAGGCCAGGGGTAGGAAATGAGCAGTTCTTC.

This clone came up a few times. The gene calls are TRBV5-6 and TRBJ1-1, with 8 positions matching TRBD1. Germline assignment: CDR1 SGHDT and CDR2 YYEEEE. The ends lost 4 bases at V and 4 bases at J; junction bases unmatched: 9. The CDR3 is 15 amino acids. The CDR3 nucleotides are TGTGCCAGCAGCACATGGACAGGGATGGTCACTGAAGCTTTCTTT. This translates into CASSTWTGMVTEAFF. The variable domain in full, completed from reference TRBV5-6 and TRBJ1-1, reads DAGVTQSPTHLIKTRGQQVTLRCSPKSGHDTVSWYQQALGQGPQFIFQYYEEEERQRGNFPDRFSGHQFPNYSSELNVNALLLGDSALYLCASSTWTGMVTEAFFGQGTRLTVV.

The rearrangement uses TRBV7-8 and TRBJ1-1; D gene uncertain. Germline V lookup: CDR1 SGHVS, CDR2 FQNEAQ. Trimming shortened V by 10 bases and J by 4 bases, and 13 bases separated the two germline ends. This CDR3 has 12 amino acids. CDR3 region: CATSGGRTEAFF. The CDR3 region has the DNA TGTGCCACTAGCGGCGGTCGCACTGAAGCTTTCTTT.

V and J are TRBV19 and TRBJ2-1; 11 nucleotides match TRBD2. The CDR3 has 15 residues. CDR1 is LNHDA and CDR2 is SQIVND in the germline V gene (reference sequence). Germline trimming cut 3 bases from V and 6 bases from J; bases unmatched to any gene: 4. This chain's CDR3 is CASSIFGTSGNEQFF. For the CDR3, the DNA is TGTGCCAGTAGTATTTTCGGGACTAGCGGCAATGAGCAGTTCTTC.

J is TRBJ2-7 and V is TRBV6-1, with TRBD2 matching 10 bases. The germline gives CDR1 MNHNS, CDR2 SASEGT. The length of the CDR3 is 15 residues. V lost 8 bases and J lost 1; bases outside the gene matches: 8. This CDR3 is CASRGASGSSYEQYF. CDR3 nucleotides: TGTGCCAGCCGCGGGGCTAGCGGGAGTTCCTACGAGCAGTACTTC.

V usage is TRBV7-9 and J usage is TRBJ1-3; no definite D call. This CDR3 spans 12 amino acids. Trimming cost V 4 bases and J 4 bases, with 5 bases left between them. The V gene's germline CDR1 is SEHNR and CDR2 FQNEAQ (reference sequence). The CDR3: CASSSQGNTIYF. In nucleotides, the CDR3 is TGTGCCAGCAGCTCCCAAGGAAACACCATATATTTT.

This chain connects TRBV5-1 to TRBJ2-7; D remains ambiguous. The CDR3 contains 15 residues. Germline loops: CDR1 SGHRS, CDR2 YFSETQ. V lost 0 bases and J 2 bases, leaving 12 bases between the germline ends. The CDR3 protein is CASSLDSSPTYEQYF. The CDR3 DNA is TGCGCCAGCAGCTTGGACAGCAGTCCGACCTACGAGCAGTACTTC.

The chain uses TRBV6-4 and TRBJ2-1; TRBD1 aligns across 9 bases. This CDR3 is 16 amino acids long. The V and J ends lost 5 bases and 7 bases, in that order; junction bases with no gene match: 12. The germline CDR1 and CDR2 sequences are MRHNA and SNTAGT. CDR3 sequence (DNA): TGTGCCAGCAGTCCTCCACCGGGACAGGGATGGAATGAGCAGTTCTTC. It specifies CASSPPPGQGWNEQFF.

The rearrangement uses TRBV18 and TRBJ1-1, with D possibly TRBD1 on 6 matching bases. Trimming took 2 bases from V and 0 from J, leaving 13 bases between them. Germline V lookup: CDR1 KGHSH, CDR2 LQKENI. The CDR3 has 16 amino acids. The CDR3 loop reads CASSPGPGAMNTEAFF. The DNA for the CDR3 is TGTGCCAGCTCACCAGGGCCAGGGGCCATGAACACTGAAGCTTTCTTT.

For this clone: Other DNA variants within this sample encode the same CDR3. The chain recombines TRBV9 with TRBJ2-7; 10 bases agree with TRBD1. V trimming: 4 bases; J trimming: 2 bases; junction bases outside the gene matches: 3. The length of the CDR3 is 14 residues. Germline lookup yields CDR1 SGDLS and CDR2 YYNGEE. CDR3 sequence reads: CASSPGTGAYEQYF. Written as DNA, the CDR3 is TGTGCCAGCAGCCCCGGGACAGGGGCCTACGAGCAGTACTTC.

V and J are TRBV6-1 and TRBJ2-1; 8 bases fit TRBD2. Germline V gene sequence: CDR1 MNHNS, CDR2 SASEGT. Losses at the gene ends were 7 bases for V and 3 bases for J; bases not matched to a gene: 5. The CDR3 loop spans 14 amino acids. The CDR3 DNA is TGTGCCAGCAACACGGGAGGGGGCTACAATGAGCAGTTCTTC. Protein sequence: CASNTGGGYNEQFF.

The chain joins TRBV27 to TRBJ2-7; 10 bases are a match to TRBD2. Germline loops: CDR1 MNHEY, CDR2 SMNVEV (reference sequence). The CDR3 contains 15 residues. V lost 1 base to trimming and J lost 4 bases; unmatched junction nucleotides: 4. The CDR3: CASSLFGTSVYEQYF. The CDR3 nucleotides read TGTGCCAGCAGTTTATTCGGGACTAGCGTTTACGAGCAGTACTTC.

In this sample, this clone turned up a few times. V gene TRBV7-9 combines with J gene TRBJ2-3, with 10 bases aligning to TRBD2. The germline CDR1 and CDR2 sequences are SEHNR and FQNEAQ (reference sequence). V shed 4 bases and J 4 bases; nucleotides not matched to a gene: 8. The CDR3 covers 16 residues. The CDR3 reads CASSSNLAGAADTQYF. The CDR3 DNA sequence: TGTGCCAGCAGCTCCAACCTAGCGGGAGCTGCAGATACGCAGTATTTT.

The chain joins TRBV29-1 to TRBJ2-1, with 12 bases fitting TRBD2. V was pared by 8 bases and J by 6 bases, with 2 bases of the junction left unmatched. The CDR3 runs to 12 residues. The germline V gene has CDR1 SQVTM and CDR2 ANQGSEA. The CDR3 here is CSRTSGTNEQFF. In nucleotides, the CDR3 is TGCAGCAGGACTAGCGGGACCAATGAGCAGTTCTTC.

CDR3 loop: CASSYERGQETQYF. DNA of the CDR3: TGTGCCAGCAGCTACGAGCGGGGCCAAGAGACCCAGTACTTC. This chain uses TRBV13 with TRBJ2-5; TRBD2 matches at 7 bases. CDR1 is PRHDT and CDR2 is FYEKMQ in the germline V gene (reference sequence). This CDR3 spans 14 amino acids. V dropped 4 bases and J dropped 1; count of bases not matched to a gene: 3. Looking up the rest from reference TRBV13 and TRBJ2-5 gives the full variable domain: AAGVIQSPRHLIKEKRETATLKCYPIPRHDTVYWYQQGPGQDPQFLISFYEKMQSDKGSIPDRFSAQQFSDYHSELNMSSLELGDSALYFCASSYERGQETQYFGPGTRLLVL.

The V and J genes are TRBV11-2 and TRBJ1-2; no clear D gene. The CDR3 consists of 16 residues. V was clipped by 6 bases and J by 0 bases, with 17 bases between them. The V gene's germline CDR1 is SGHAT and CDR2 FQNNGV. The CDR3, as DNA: TGTGCCAGCAGGGCAATTGGCAGTACCTCTAACTATGGCTACACCTTC. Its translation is CASRAIGSTSNYGYTF.

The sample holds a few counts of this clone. The CDR3: CASSPRVPNNEQFF. In nucleotides, the CDR3 is TGTGCCAGCAGCCCCCGCGTCCCGAACAATGAGCAGTTCTTC. The chain recombines TRBV11-2 with TRBJ2-1; D not resolved. There are 14 residues in the CDR3. The germline V gene encodes CDR1 SGHAT and CDR2 FQNNGV. V lost 5 bases and J 5 bases, leaving 13 bases between the germline ends.